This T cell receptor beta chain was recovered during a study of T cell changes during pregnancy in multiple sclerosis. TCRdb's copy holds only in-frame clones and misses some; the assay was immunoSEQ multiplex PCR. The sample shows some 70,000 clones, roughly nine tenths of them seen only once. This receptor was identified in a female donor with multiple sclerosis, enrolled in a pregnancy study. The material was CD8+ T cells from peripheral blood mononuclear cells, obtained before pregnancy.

CDR3 sequence (DNA): TGTGCCAGCAGTTTTAGCAGCAACTATGGCTACACCTTC. It codes for CASSFSSNYGYTF. This chain uses TRBV27 with TRBJ1-2; no definite D call. CDR3 size: 13 residues. The germline V gene encodes CDR1 MNHEY and CDR2 SMNVEV (reference sequence). Between the trimmed V and J ends, which lost 3 bases and 2 bases, there was a span of 7 bases.